The 14 T cell receptor beta chains below all came from one sample that was sequenced in a study of blood T cells in healthy people across ages. Primed by a sample-barcoded 5' primer and a J-beta primer mix, a second PCR proceeded for 7 to 11 cycles. Using its own MiXCR run on the 5' RACE reads, TCRdb lists one record per CDR3 protein. The table lists about 570,000 distinct CDR3 sequences, about 29% of them singletons. Another study also made use of these data, one on T cells of mothers and their children.

The sequencing sample was made of blood. These receptors all stem from a boy younger than 10 in good health.

This clonotype has just a few counts. V gene TRBV12-3 or TRBV12-4 combines with J gene TRBJ1-1; TRBD1 matches at 9 bases. There are 13 residues in the CDR3. The V gene end was trimmed by 5 bases and the J gene end by 5 bases; junction bases not matched to a gene: 3. In DNA form, the CDR3 reads TGTGCCAGCAGTATCGGGACAGGGACTGAAGCTTTCTTT. Protein sequence: CASSIGTGTEAFF.

The chain is built from TRBV5-1 and TRBJ2-5; D may be TRBD1 or TRBD2 (5 bases each). Germline V gives CDR1 SGHRS, CDR2 YFSETQ. The CDR3 consists of 13 residues. Trimming shortened V by 6 bases and J by 5 bases, and 14 bases separated the two germline ends. Here the CDR3 DNA reads TGCGCCAGCAAAAACTTCGAGGGGGAGACCCAGTACTTC. This encodes CASKNFEGETQYF.

This sequence joins TRBV3-1 and TRBJ1-1; D is undetermined. Trimming cost V 2 bases and J 4 bases, with 5 bases left between them. Per the germline V gene, CDR1 is LGHDT and CDR2 is YNNKEL (reference sequence). This CDR3 region has 12 residues. The CDR3: CASSQPPTEAFF. In nucleotides, the CDR3 is TGTGCCAGCAGCCAACCTCCCACTGAAGCTTTCTTT. Full variable domain (rest looked up from reference TRBV3-1 and TRBJ1-1): DTAVSQTPKYLVTQMGNDKSIKCEQNLGHDTMYWYKQDSKKFLKIMFSYNNKELIINETVPNRFSPKSPDKAHLNLHINSLELGDSAVYFCASSQPPTEAFFGQGTRLTVV.

The V call is TRBV20-1, the J call TRBJ2-3; 8 bases align to TRBD2. The CDR3 consists of 11 residues. The V gene end was trimmed by 1 base and the J gene end by 10 bases; junction bases not matched to a gene: 1. Germline assignment: CDR1 DFQATT and CDR2 SNEGSKA (reference sequence). The CDR3 here is CSARVRGAQYF. CDR3 nucleotide sequence: TGCAGTGCTAGAGTGCGGGGGGCGCAGTATTTT.

This chain connects TRBV9 to TRBJ1-2; D uncertain. Germline V gene sequence: CDR1 SGDLS, CDR2 YYNGEE. Trimming took 3 bases from V and 3 from J, leaving 6 bases between them. This CDR3 is 12 amino acids long. In DNA form, the CDR3 reads TGTGCCAGCAGCGCCCCGTACTATGGCTACACCTTC. Amino acid sequence: CASSAPYYGYTF.

J is TRBJ2-5 and V is TRBV5-7; maybe TRBD2 (6 bases). TRBV5-7 is placed among ORFs of uncertain function. V lost 4 bases, J lost 2 bases, and 15 bases lay in between. CDR3 length: 15 amino acids. CDR3 protein: CASSARDLLQETQYF. In DNA, the CDR3 is TGTGCCAGCAGCGCCCGGGACTTACTTCAAGAGACCCAGTACTTC.

The J gene is TRBJ2-5, the V gene TRBV7-2; D is undetermined. The end of the DNA is better explained by TRBJ2-7, so the J call may be wrong. Germline V gene sequence: CDR1 SGHTA, CDR2 FQGNSA. This CDR3 contains 14 residues. Here the CDR3 reads CASSLQLHSYEQYF. The CDR3 DNA sequence: TGTGCCAGCAGCTTACAGCTCCACTCCTACGAGCAGTACTTC.

Regarding this clonotype: This sequence may be a read error, since a much larger clone differs from it by one base. The gene calls are TRBV20-1 and TRBJ2-5; no firm D call. The CDR3 runs 14 residues. The V and J ends lost 3 bases and 2 bases respectively, with 13 bases between them. Germline values: CDR1 DFQATT, CDR2 SNEGSKA (reference sequence). Here the CDR3 reads CSASKQLVQETQYF. The CDR3 region has the DNA TGCAGTGCTAGTAAACAGCTAGTGCAAGAGACCCAGTACTTC.

This clonotype came up a few times. CDR3 loop: CASSLIGAEAFF. The CDR3 DNA sequence: TGTGCCAGCAGCCTGATAGGCGCTGAAGCTTTCTTT. The chain couples TRBV27 to TRBJ1-1; D remains ambiguous. V was cut by 6 bases and J by 6 bases, with 11 bases left in between. In germline, CDR1 is MNHEY, CDR2 SMNVEV (reference sequence). This CDR3 is built from 12 residues.

This clonotype was observed a handful of times. This chain links TRBV29-1 with TRBJ2-5; unclear D gene. V was shortened by 1 base and J by 5 bases, with 14 bases between the two germline ends. The CDR3 runs to 14 residues. The germline V gene encodes CDR1 SQVTM and CDR2 ANQGSEA. CDR3 coding DNA: TGCAGCGTTGAAGTTGGTAGTTTTGGCGAGACCCAGTACTTC. Protein product: CSVEVGSFGETQYF.

The chain recombines TRBV10-3 with TRBJ1-3; weak D call: TRBD1 (5 bases). CDR3 length: 13 amino acids. Germline V gene lookup returns CDR1 ENHRY and CDR2 SYGVKD. V was pared by 3 bases and J by 8 bases, with 11 bases between. The CDR3 nucleotides read TGTGCCATCAGTGACCCGGCGGGGGACACCATATATTTT. Amino acid sequence: CAISDPAGDTIYF.

Concerning this clonotype itself: At one boundary the junction diverges from the germline segment, which might be a read error. This chain joins TRBV5-1 and TRBJ2-1, with a possible D match to TRBD2 (6 bases). This CDR3 is built from 16 residues. Germline V gene lookup returns CDR1 SGHRS and CDR2 YFSETQ. The CDR3, as DNA: TGCGCCAGCAGCTTGAGGGCCGGGGACTCCTGCAATGAGCAGTTCTTC. The encoded protein is CASSLRAGDSCNEQFF.

The chain uses TRBV13 and TRBJ2-5; 9 bases are shared with TRBD2. The tail of the sequence fits TRBJ2-1 better, so the J call may be wrong. From germline, CDR1 is PRHDT and CDR2 FYEKMQ (reference sequence). This CDR3 region has 15 residues. The CDR3 sequence: CASSLAGQPRNEQFF. Written as DNA, the CDR3 is TGTGCCAGCAGCCTAGCGGGACAGCCCCGCAATGAGCAGTTCTTC.

The chain employs TRBV5-1 and TRBJ2-5, with TRBD1 matching 9 bases. Germline loops: CDR1 SGHRS, CDR2 YFSETQ. Germline trimming cut 0 bases from V and 5 bases from J; bases unmatched to any gene: 5. This CDR3 spans 15 amino acids. The CDR3 reads CASSLDRGREETQYF. CDR3 DNA: TGCGCCAGCAGCTTGGACAGGGGGCGAGAGGAGACCCAGTACTTC.